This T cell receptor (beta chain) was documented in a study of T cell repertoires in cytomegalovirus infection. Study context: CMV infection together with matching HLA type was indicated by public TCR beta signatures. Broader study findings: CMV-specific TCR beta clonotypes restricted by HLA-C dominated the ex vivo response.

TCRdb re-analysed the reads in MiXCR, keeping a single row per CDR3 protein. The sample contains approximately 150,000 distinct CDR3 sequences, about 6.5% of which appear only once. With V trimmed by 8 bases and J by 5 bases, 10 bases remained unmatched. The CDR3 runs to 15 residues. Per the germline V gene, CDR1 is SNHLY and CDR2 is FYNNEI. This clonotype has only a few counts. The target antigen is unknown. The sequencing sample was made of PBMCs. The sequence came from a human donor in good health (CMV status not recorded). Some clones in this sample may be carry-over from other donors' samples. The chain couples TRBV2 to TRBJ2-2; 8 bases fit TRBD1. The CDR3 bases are TGTGCCAGCGGGCCGACCCGACAGGGGACCGGGGAGCTGTTTTTT. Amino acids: CASGPTRQGTGELFF.